What follows are 31 T cell receptor beta chains derived from one specimen sequenced in a study of blood T cells in healthy people across ages. A J-beta primer mix and a sample-barcoded 5' primer were used in a second PCR of about 7 to 12 cycles. Via MiXCR, TCRdb re-called the 5' RACE reads, giving one row per CDR3 protein. The sample has hundreds of thousands of distinct CDR3 sequences, about a third seen once. Sequencing used blood. Source of these receptors: a woman older than 75 in good health.

This clonotype was seen at least ten times. The gene calls are TRBV28 and TRBJ1-2, with a possible D match to TRBD1 (5 bases). Germline-derived CDR1 and CDR2 are MDHEN and SYDVKM. The CDR3 runs to 13 residues. Trimming cost V 7 bases and J 1 base, with 10 bases left between them. CDR3 region: CASTRGGNYGYTF. The CDR3 bases are TGTGCCAGCACCCGGGGGGGTAACTATGGCTACACCTTC.

This clonotype has at least ten counts. V usage is TRBV21-1 and J usage is TRBJ2-5; TRBD2, the table's D call, was not compared with the DNA. TRBV21-1 is designated a pseudogene. This CDR3 has 14 residues. For the CDR3, the DNA is TGTGCCAGCCTCCGACTAGCGGGTTGGAGGACCCAGTACTTC. Amino acid sequence: CASLRLAGWRTQYF.

This clonotype came up a few times. This may be a read error, as it is one base from a much larger clone. The V call is TRBV2, the J call TRBJ1-2; D call uncertain. CDR3 length: 12 amino acids. CDR1 and CDR2 from the germline V gene are SNHLY and FYNNEI. The CDR3 sequence: CVSSGSGYGYTF. The CDR3 nucleotides read TGTGTCAGCAGTGGGTCCGGTTACGGCTACACCTTC.

This clonotype was detected ten times or more. The gene calls are TRBV7-8 and TRBJ2-1; 12 bases line up with TRBD1. The CDR3 is 16 residues long. Unmatched junction bases numbered 10, after V lost 5 bases and J lost 8 bases. CDR1 is SGHVS and CDR2 is FQNEAQ in the germline V gene. The CDR3 reads CASSRRGQGAGDEQFF. In DNA form, the CDR3 reads TGTGCCAGCAGCCGGAGGGGACAGGGGGCTGGCGATGAGCAGTTCTTC.

The CDR3 DNA is TGTGCCAGTAGGCCGGAGGGACAGGGTTGCCAAGGCTACACCTTC. This gives the protein CASRPEGQGCQGYTF. The V call is TRBV19, the J call TRBJ1-2; 9 bases are a match to TRBD1. The germline V gene has CDR1 LNHDA and CDR2 SQIVND (reference sequence). There are 15 residues in the CDR3. V dropped 6 bases and J dropped 8; count of bases not matched to a gene: 13.

At least ten counts were recorded for this clonotype. This sequence joins TRBV5-1 and TRBJ2-5; D is uncertain. Trimming left V 0 bases short and J 5 bases short, with 14 bases between. The length of the CDR3 is 15 residues. Germline V gene lookup returns CDR1 SGHRS and CDR2 YFSETQ. Written as DNA, the CDR3 is TGCGCCAGCAGCTTGGAACCGTTCTCGAGGGAGACCCAGTACTTC. Translating gives CASSLEPFSRETQYF.

In this sample, this clonotype turned up many times. CDR3 region: CASSLRASSYEQYF. For the CDR3, the DNA is TGTGCCAGCAGCCTCCGGGCCTCCTCCTACGAGCAGTACTTC. This chain links TRBV7-2 with TRBJ2-7; the D is unclear. The CDR3 sequence is 14 residues long. The germline V gene encodes CDR1 SGHTA and CDR2 FQGNSA. V lost 5 bases to trimming and J lost 0 bases, with 11 bases between them.

This clonotype showed up just a few times. The V gene is TRBV6-6, the J gene TRBJ2-2, with 10 bases matching TRBD1. Germline V gene lookup returns CDR1 MNHNY and CDR2 SVGAGI (reference sequence). Germline trimming cut 6 bases from V and 5 bases from J; bases unmatched to any gene: 9. The CDR3 totals 16 residues. The DNA of the CDR3 is TGTGCCAGCAGCGAACCCCCGGGACAGGGGACCGGGGAGCTGTTTTTT. It encodes CASSEPPGQGTGELFF.

This chain links TRBV7-9 with TRBJ2-1, with TRBD2 matching over 8 bases. The DNA end is more similar to TRBJ2-7, so the J call may be wrong. Germline V gene data show CDR1 as SEHNR and CDR2 as FQNEAQ (reference sequence). CDR3 length: 17 amino acids. The CDR3 nucleotides are TGTGCCAGCAGCCCCGGGACGAGCGGGGGTCTGGGGGATGAGCAGTACTTC. This translates into CASSPGTSGGLGDEQYF.

The V and J genes are TRBV24-1 and TRBJ2-3; D gene ambiguous. The CDR3 is 13 residues long. V lost 7 bases and J lost 2, with 9 bases in between. Germline V gene lookup returns CDR1 KGHDR and CDR2 SFDVKD. This chain's CDR3 is CATSKQVTDTQYF. The CDR3 nucleotides are TGTGCCACCAGCAAGCAGGTCACAGATACGCAGTATTTT.

In its sample, this clonotype was seen a few times. A single base separates this from a much larger clone, so it may be a read error. J is TRBJ1-2 and V is TRBV20-1; the match to TRBD1 covers 8 bases. This CDR3 has 13 residues. J lost 7 bases, V lost 3 bases, and 7 bases had no gene match. Germline V lookup: CDR1 DFQATT, CDR2 SNEGSKA (reference sequence). The CDR3 protein is CSARAQGGFGYTF. The CDR3 coding sequence is TGCAGTGCTAGGGCACAGGGGGGCTTTGGCTACACCTTC.

The chain recombines TRBV15 with TRBJ1-2; D remains ambiguous. The V gene lost 0 bases and the J gene lost 4 bases, with 9 bases spanning the gap. From germline, CDR1 is LNHNV and CDR2 YYDKDF (reference sequence). This CDR3 region has 14 residues. CDR3: CATSRDRAFYGYTF. The DNA of the CDR3 is TGTGCCACCAGCAGAGATCGGGCCTTCTATGGCTACACCTTC.

The table lists this clonotype with many counts. Since a much larger clone is just one base distant, this may be a read error. The chain recombines TRBV29-1 with TRBJ1-2; D may be TRBD1 (5 bases). The germline CDR1 and CDR2 sequences are SQVTM and ANQGSEA. The CDR3 is made up of 16 amino acids. V was cut by 6 bases and J by 8 bases, with 28 bases left in between. The CDR3 DNA reads as TGCAGCGTGGGCTTGAGTCCGCCGGCCTTCTGGGGGGGCTACACCTTC. It codes for CSVGLSPPAFWGGYTF.

This clonotype was observed at least ten times. This chain links TRBV7-9 with TRBJ2-7, with 7 bases that match TRBD1. V was pared by 1 base and J by 2 bases, with 2 bases of the junction left unmatched. The CDR3 has 14 residues. Germline V gene data show CDR1 as SEHNR and CDR2 as FQNEAQ (reference sequence). The CDR3 bases are TGTGCCAGCAGCTTAGACAGGGGCACCTACGAGCAGTACTTC. The encoded protein is CASSLDRGTYEQYF.

This clonotype was observed a few times. The chain employs TRBV14 and TRBJ1-6; TRBD1 matches 8 bases. CDR3 length: 16 residues. CDR1 and CDR2 from the germline V gene are SGHDN and FVKESK. Trimming at V came to 3 bases and at J to 7 bases, leaving 8 bases not matched to a gene. The CDR3 loop is CASSHPGQGGNSPLHF. In DNA, the CDR3 is TGTGCCAGCAGCCACCCAGGACAGGGCGGGAATTCACCCCTCCACTTT.

This clonotype was recorded many times. V gene TRBV20-1 combines with J gene TRBJ2-1; 13 positions match TRBD2. Germline loops: CDR1 DFQATT, CDR2 SNEGSKA (reference sequence). V dropped 5 bases and J dropped 3; count of bases not matched to a gene: 10. This CDR3 is built from 17 residues. The CDR3: CSALGLAGDLFYNEQFF. The CDR3 DNA reads TGCAGTGCTCTCGGACTAGCGGGGGACCTTTTCTACAATGAGCAGTTCTTC.

As for this clonotype: A much larger clone lies a single base off, so this may be a read error. The chain combines TRBV6-1 with TRBJ2-1; D might be TRBD1 or TRBD2, each matching 7 bases. The CDR3 has 15 amino acids. The germline CDR1 and CDR2 sequences are MNHNS and SASEGT. The V and J ends lost 7 bases and 13 bases respectively, with 26 bases between them. This chain's CDR3 is CASTLGRGRMETQFF. The DNA of the CDR3 is TGTGCCAGCACCCTGGGGAGGGGGCGCATGGAGACCCAGTTCTTC.

This clonotype was picked up one time. The J gene is TRBJ1-5, the V gene TRBV30, with D uncertain. Germline-derived CDR1 and CDR2 are GTSNPN and SVGIG (reference sequence). V lost 0 bases to trimming and J lost 7 bases, with 13 bases between them. CDR3 length equals 14 residues. The CDR3 loop reads CAWSVGNPAQPQHF. The CDR3 DNA is TGTGCCTGGAGTGTAGGGAATCCTGCGCAGCCCCAGCATTTT. The full variable domain, completed using reference TRBV30 and TRBJ1-5, is SQTIHQWPATLVQPVGSPLSLECTVEGTSNPNLYWYRQAAGRGLQLLFYSVGIGQISSEVPQNLSASRPQDRQFILSSKKLLLSDSGFYLCAWSVGNPAQPQHFGDGTRLSIL.

The V and J genes are TRBV6-2 or TRBV6-3 and TRBJ2-4; D is uncertain. Looked up from germline, CDR1 is MNHEY and CDR2 is SVGEGT. V was pared by 3 bases and J by 13 bases, with 10 bases between. This CDR3 region has 11 residues. CDR3: CASSYVQEQYF. DNA of the CDR3: TGTGCCAGCAGTTATGTGCAGGAGCAGTACTTC.

This chain uses TRBV19 with TRBJ2-3, with 8 bases fitting TRBD1. The V gene end was trimmed by 4 bases and the J gene end by 2 bases; junction bases not matched to a gene: 5. The V gene's germline CDR1 is LNHDA and CDR2 SQIVND (reference sequence). The CDR3 has 15 residues. The CDR3 coding sequence is TGTGCCAGTAGTACCCGGACAGGGCCCACAGATACGCAGTATTTT. Residues: CASSTRTGPTDTQYF. The full variable domain, completed using reference TRBV19 and TRBJ2-3, is DGGITQSPKYLFRKEGQNVTLSCEQNLNHDAMYWYRQDPGQGLRLIYYSQIVNDFQKGDIAEGYSVSREKKESFPLTVTSAQKNPTAFYLCASSTRTGPTDTQYFGPGTRLTVL.

V gene TRBV15 combines with J gene TRBJ2-5; D may match TRBD1 or TRBD2 (5 bases each). CDR3 size: 15 residues. From germline, CDR1 is LNHNV and CDR2 YYDKDF (reference sequence). Trimming took off 2 bases at V and 2 bases at J, with 12 bases between the two ends. CDR3 in amino acids: CATSRPGTRQETQYF. The DNA of the CDR3 is TGTGCCACCAGCAGACCAGGGACGCGACAAGAGACCCAGTACTTC.

The J gene is TRBJ1-1, the V gene TRBV24-1; D unclear. V was trimmed by 4 bases and J by 0 bases, leaving 5 bases between them. This CDR3 contains 13 residues. Germline values: CDR1 KGHDR, CDR2 SFDVKD. The CDR3 nucleotides are TGTGCCACCAGTGACTCAATGAACACTGAAGCTTTCTTT. It codes for CATSDSMNTEAFF.

This clonotype has at least ten counts. The chain combines TRBV10-3 with TRBJ1-2, with TRBD1 matching 8 bases. Unmatched junction bases numbered 13, after V lost 4 bases and J lost 6 bases. Germline V gene lookup returns CDR1 ENHRY and CDR2 SYGVKD. The CDR3 covers 16 residues. The CDR3 region is CAISGPQAGGFDGYTF. The CDR3 DNA follows: TGTGCCATCAGTGGACCTCAGGCAGGGGGCTTTGATGGCTACACCTTC.

At least ten counts were recorded for this clonotype. The chain carries TRBV12-3 or TRBV12-4 and TRBJ2-3; TRBD2 agrees at 12 bases. There are 16 residues in the CDR3. Germline trimming cut 7 bases from V and 1 base from J; bases unmatched to any gene: 6. CDR3: CASTLTSGGRTDTQYF. DNA for the CDR3: TGTGCCAGCACCTTGACTAGCGGGGGACGCACAGATACGCAGTATTTT.

The chain has TRBV20-1 and TRBJ1-2; D is unresolved. The CDR3 extends over 13 amino acids. Germline V gene sequence: CDR1 DFQATT, CDR2 SNEGSKA (reference sequence). V was trimmed by 3 bases and J by 7 bases, leaving 15 bases between them. The CDR3 sequence: CSARTRTSGGYTF. The DNA for the CDR3 is TGCAGTGCTAGGACTCGGACCTCCGGTGGCTACACCTTC.

This clonotype was counted many times. The chain joins TRBV5-1 to TRBJ1-1, with D perhaps TRBD1 (5 bases). Germline CDR1 is SGHRS and CDR2 is YFSETQ. The V end was cut by 8 bases, the J end by 0 bases, with 11 bases between. The CDR3 covers 13 residues. The CDR3 here is CASRQNMNTEAFF. The CDR3 region has the DNA TGCGCCAGTAGACAGAATATGAACACTGAAGCTTTCTTT.

To note about this clonotype: Being one base from a much bigger clone, this may be a read error. The chain is built from TRBV5-6 and TRBJ1-4; D gene ambiguous. Germline CDR1 SGHDT, CDR2 YYEEEE. The CDR3 sequence is 15 residues long. The CDR3 nucleotides are TGTGCCGGCAGCTTAGGTCCGGTGGGTGGTGAAAAACTGTTTTTT. This gives the protein CAGSLGPVGGEKLFF. Full variable domain (remainder filled in from reference TRBV5-6 and TRBJ1-4): DAGVTQSPTHLIKTRGQQVTLRCSPKSGHDTVSWYQQALGQGPQFIFQYYEEEERQRGNFPDRFSGHQFPNYSSELNVNALLLGDSALYLCAGSLGPVGGEKLFFGSGTQLSVL.

This clonotype appeared a few times. A much larger clone differs by one base, so this may be a read error. The DNA for the CDR3 is TGTGCCAGCGGCTCCCAGGGACTGGGCTACGAGCAGTACTTC. Amino acid sequence: CASGSQGLGYEQYF. The chain is built from TRBV7-2 and TRBJ2-7, with D tentatively TRBD2 (6 bases). V was clipped by 8 bases and J by 3 bases, with 17 bases between them. CDR3 length equals 14 residues. Germline V lookup: CDR1 SGHTA, CDR2 FQGNSA. Full variable domain (missing parts from reference TRBV7-2 and TRBJ2-7): GAGVSQSPSNKVTEKGKDVELRCDPISGHTALYWYRQSLGQGLEFLIYFQGNSAPDKSGLPSDRFSAERTGGSVSTLTIQRTQQEDSAVYLCASGSQGLGYEQYFGPGTRLTVT.

The gene calls are TRBV6-2 or TRBV6-3 and TRBJ1-6; no firm D call. Trimming removed 5 bases from V and 6 bases from J, with 17 bases in between. The CDR3 has 16 residues. Germline values: CDR1 MNHEY, CDR2 SVGEGT. The CDR3 is CASSQPTSSGNSPLHF. CDR3 sequence (DNA): TGTGCCAGCAGTCAACCAACATCTTCTGGTAATTCACCCCTCCACTTT.

This clonotype was found many times. This rearrangement joins TRBV7-6 to TRBJ2-3; TRBD2 might be the D (5 bases). The CDR3 consists of 14 residues. Germline V gene lookup returns CDR1 SGHVS and CDR2 FNYEAQ. Trimming pared 3 bases from V and 1 base from J, leaving 8 bases between. In DNA, the CDR3 is TGTGCCAGCAGCTTTGGACTTGGCACAGATACGCAGTATTTT. Protein: CASSFGLGTDTQYF.

In this sample, this clonotype turned up many times. CDR3 sequence (DNA): TGTGCCAGCAGCTTAGCGGAGGGGAAGGGTGAAAAACTGTTTTTT. Amino acids: CASSLAEGKGEKLFF. The rearrangement joins TRBV7-6 to TRBJ1-4; TRBD1 is a possible D gene (5 bases). The germline V gene has CDR1 SGHVS and CDR2 FNYEAQ. The length of the CDR3 is 15 residues. Trimming stripped 0 bases from V and 7 bases from J, with 12 bases between. Complete variable domain (other parts from reference TRBV7-6 and TRBJ1-4): GAGVSQSPRYKVTKRGQDVALRCDPISGHVSLYWYRQALGQGPEFLTYFNYEAQQDKSGLPNDRFSAERPEGSISTLTIQRTEQRDSAMYRCASSLAEGKGEKLFFGSGTQLSVL.